A selection of T cell receptor beta chains follows, all from one sample in a study of PD-1 blockade in classical Hodgkin lymphoma. This table comes from immunoSEQ multiplex PCR, and its TCRdb copy is limited to in-frame clones, with some not included. The repertoire has about 90,000 clones, over 75% of them found once; the top ten carry around 3%. Sample: peripheral blood mononuclear cells (PBMCs), taken before the fourth cycle of nivolumab. All receptors come from a human donor with classical Hodgkin lymphoma. The CDR3 runs from the conserved cysteine through the conserved F or W. Each record gives: clone size, D gene, J gene, V gene, CDR3 protein, CDR3 DNA. The D gene is left open where the match is weak. Expanded clones get a size class; other rows say once, few or many, or leave the size out.

size: NA; D: NA; J: TRBJ1-4; V: TRBV6-5; CDR3: CASSLTQGMANEKLFF; DNA: TGTGCCAGCAGTTTAACCCAGGGGATGGCTAATGAAAAACTGTTTTTT
size: NA; D: NA; J: TRBJ2-6; V: TRBV30; CDR3: CACKEANVLTF; DNA: TGTGCATGTAAGGAGGCCAACGTCCTGACTTTC
size: NA; D: TRBD2; J: TRBJ2-1; V: TRBV4-2; CDR3: CASSQDAGGPNEQFF; DNA: TGTGCCAGCAGCCAAGATGCGGGGGGGCCCAATGAGCAGTTCTTC
size: NA; D: NA; J: TRBJ2-7; V: TRBV7-9; CDR3: CASSPKIGLLDSYEQYF; DNA: TGTGCCAGCAGCCCAAAAATCGGATTGCTAGACTCCTACGAGCAGTACTTC
size: NA; D: TRBD2; J: TRBJ2-1; V: TRBV9; CDR3: CASRGAGTYNEQFF; DNA: TGTGCCAGCCGAGGAGCGGGGACCTACAATGAGCAGTTCTTC
size: NA; D: TRBD2; J: TRBJ2-7; V: TRBV7-2; CDR3: CASSAEGGGSYEQYF; DNA: TGTGCCAGCAGCGCGGAGGGCGGGGGCTCCTACGAGCAGTACTTC
size: once; D: TRBD2; J: TRBJ2-5; V: TRBV11-2; CDR3: CASSQQLAQLGETQYF; DNA: TGTGCCAGCAGCCAACAACTAGCGCAGTTGGGAGAGACCCAGTACTTC
size: NA; D: NA; J: TRBJ1-1; V: TRBV5-5; CDR3: CASSLGYSPGDEAFF; DNA: TGTGCCAGCAGCTTGGGTTATTCGCCAGGGGACGAAGCTTTCTTT
size: NA; D: NA; J: TRBJ1-2; V: TRBV5-4; CDR3: CASSSQETPIYGYTF; DNA: TGTGCCAGCAGCTCACAGGAGACACCGATCTATGGCTACACCTTC
size: NA; D: NA; J: TRBJ2-1; V: TRBV6-1; CDR3: CASSVGLDYNEQFF; DNA: TGTGCCAGCAGTGTTGGCTTAGATTACAATGAGCAGTTCTTC
size: NA; D: TRBD1; J: TRBJ1-6; V: TRBV2; CDR3: CASSVWDRDSPLHF; DNA: TGTGCCAGCAGTGTGTGGGACAGGGATTCACCCCTCCACTTT
size: NA; D: TRBD1; J: TRBJ1-1; V: TRBV18; CDR3: CASSSGTGWGTEAFF; DNA: TGTGCCAGCTCTTCGGGGACAGGTTGGGGGACTGAAGCTTTCTTT
size: NA; D: NA; J: TRBJ1-2; V: TRBV15; CDR3: CATSREQGPNYGYTF; DNA: TGTGCCACCAGCAGAGAACAGGGCCCAAACTATGGCTACACCTTC
size: NA; D: NA; J: TRBJ2-1; V: TRBV18; CDR3: CASSRPGAGRNEQFF; DNA: TGTGCCAGCTCACGACCGGGGGCGGGCCGAAATGAGCAGTTCTTC
size: NA; D: NA; J: TRBJ2-5; V: TRBV7-2; CDR3: CASSLWDQKTQYF; DNA: TGTGCCAGCAGCTTATGGGACCAGAAGACCCAGTACTTC
size: NA; D: NA; J: TRBJ1-2; V: TRBV11-1; CDR3: CASSFGDRSLGGYTF; DNA: TGTGCCAGCAGCTTTGGGGACCGAAGTTTGGGTGGCTACACCTTC
size: NA; D: NA; J: TRBJ2-7; V: TRBV5-1; CDR3: CASSLGLSGVHAYEQYF; DNA: TGCGCCAGCAGCTTGGGCCTATCGGGGGTTCACGCCTACGAGCAGTACTTC
size: NA; D: TRBD2; J: TRBJ2-7; V: TRBV5-6; CDR3: CASSSSGTSDEQYF; DNA: TGTGCCAGCAGCTCCTCCGGGACTAGCGACGAGCAGTACTTC
size: NA; D: NA; J: TRBJ1-2; V: TRBV30; CDR3: CAWSPRGSGYTF; DNA: TGTGCCTGGAGCCCTAGGGGGAGTGGCTACACCTTC
size: NA; D: TRBD1; J: TRBJ2-7; V: TRBV4-2; CDR3: CASSQLDRDSYEQYF; DNA: TGTGCCAGCAGCCAATTAGACAGGGACTCCTACGAGCAGTACTTC
size: NA; D: NA; J: TRBJ2-5; V: TRBV7-9; CDR3: CASSFLSNQETQYF; DNA: TGTGCCAGCAGCTTTTTATCTAACCAAGAGACCCAGTACTTC
size: NA; D: NA; J: TRBJ1-6; V: TRBV11-2; CDR3: CASSQDSSPLHF; DNA: TGTGCCAGCAGCCAAGATTCGAGCCCCCTCCACTTT